The 4 T cell receptor beta chains listed next were all sequenced from one sample in a study of multiple sclerosis patients with progressive multifocal leukoencephalopathy. Produced via immunoSEQ multiplex PCR; TCRdb's table is partial and in-frame only. The data hold some 31,000 clones, with roughly nine tenths observed a single time. Noted time point: roughly 6 months of natalizumab therapy. The source material was PBMCs, sampled from a patient treated with natalizumab. The receptors originated from a human donor with multiple sclerosis.

The chain employs TRBV28 and TRBJ2-7; 11 nucleotides line up with TRBD2. In germline, CDR1 is MDHEN, CDR2 SYDVKM. This CDR3 spans 15 amino acids. V was pared by 5 bases and J by 5 bases, with 8 bases of the junction left unmatched. The CDR3 reads CASSPRVAGGHEQYF. CDR3 bases: TGTGCCAGCAGTCCTCGAGTAGCGGGAGGGCACGAGCAGTACTTC.

The CDR3 sequence: CAWSPTDYGYTF. In nucleotides, the CDR3 is TGTGCCTGGAGCCCCACAGACTATGGCTACACCTTC. The chain is built from TRBV30 and TRBJ1-2; unclear D gene. The CDR3 length is 12 residues. Germline values: CDR1 GTSNPN, CDR2 SVGIG (reference sequence). Trimming removed 3 bases at V and 3 bases at J, with 8 bases between. Full variable domain (rest looked up from reference TRBV30 and TRBJ1-2): SQTIHQWPATLVQPVGSPLSLECTVEGTSNPNLYWYRQAAGRGLQLLFYSVGIGQISSEVPQNLSASRPQDRQFILSSKKLLLSDSGFYLCAWSPTDYGYTFGSGTRLTVV.

The chain employs TRBV5-1 and TRBJ1-1, with D unresolved. From germline, CDR1 is SGHRS and CDR2 YFSETQ. This CDR3 is built from 14 residues. V was clipped by 0 bases and J by 7 bases, with 13 bases between them. The CDR3 sequence: CASSLGNRMGEAFF. CDR3 bases: TGCGCCAGCAGCTTGGGTAACAGAATGGGTGAAGCTTTCTTT. Together with reference TRBV5-1 and TRBJ1-1, the CDR3 gives the full variable domain: KAGVTQTPRYLIKTRGQQVTLSCSPISGHRSVSWYQQTPGQGLQFLFEYFSETQRNKGNFPGRFSGRQFSNSRSEMNVSTLELGDSALYLCASSLGNRMGEAFFGQGTRLTVV.

In the case of this clone: The sample has other DNA sequences that encode this CDR3 too. The genes are TRBV7-2 and TRBJ2-7; D is undetermined. The CDR3 has 14 residues. Germline CDR1 reads SGHTA; CDR2 reads FQGNSA. Trimming shortened V by 1 base and J by 0 bases, and 7 bases separated the two germline ends. CDR3 sequence: CASSLDPSSYEQYF. Written as DNA, the CDR3 is TGTGCCAGCAGCTTAGATCCAAGCTCCTACGAGCAGTACTTC.